The 15 T cell receptor beta chains below all came from one sample that was sequenced in a study of CD8+ T cells in alopecia areata. RNA was extracted and reverse transcribed into cDNA as the sequencing template. Profiling relied on immunoSEQ multiplex PCR, and the TCRdb table lists in-frame clones only, not all of them. The profile shows about 210,000 clones, around 66% of them singletons. Indicated treatment: oral pan-JAK inhibitor, 5-10 mg twice daily. Source: CD4+ T cells sorted from blood, taken at week 4, from a patient treated with tofacitinib. The receptor set was obtained from a human donor with alopecia areata.

This clone was counted once. The CDR3 loop is CASSQEHGGFTEAFF. The DNA for the CDR3 is TGCGCCAGCAGCCAAGAACACGGGGGGTTCACTGAAGCTTTCTTT. The genes are TRBV4-3 and TRBJ1-1; the D gene is possibly TRBD1 (5 bases). The CDR3 loop spans 15 amino acids. In germline, CDR1 is LGHNA, CDR2 YSLEER. Trimming shortened V by 0 bases and J by 4 bases, and 12 bases separated the two germline ends.

This chain connects TRBV30 to TRBJ1-5; 8 bases map to TRBD1. Trimming at V came to 5 bases and at J to 6 bases, leaving 9 bases not matched to a gene. Germline loops: CDR1 GTSNPN, CDR2 SVGIG (reference sequence). The CDR3 consists of 14 residues. The CDR3 DNA is TGTGCCTGGGGGAGACAGGGGAGGGGTCAGCCCCAGCATTTT. Translating gives CAWGRQGRGQPQHF.

The chain employs TRBV4-1 and TRBJ2-5; 13 nucleotides agree with TRBD2. This CDR3 region has 18 residues. Germline loops: CDR1 MGHRA, CDR2 YSYEKL. With 4 bases clipped from V and 2 bases from J, the junction kept 10 bases outside the gene matches. In nucleotides, the CDR3 is TGCGCCAGCAGCCCGTCACTAGCGGGGGGGCCGGGGCAAGAGACCCAGTACTTC. Translating gives CASSPSLAGGPGQETQYF.

J is TRBJ2-3 and V is TRBV27, with 7 bases identical to TRBD2. Germline CDR1 and CDR2: MNHEY and SMNVEV (reference sequence). The CDR3 extends over 15 amino acids. V was pared by 5 bases and J by 5 bases, with 10 bases of the junction left unmatched. The CDR3 sequence is CASSRWTTGGDTQYF. CDR3 nucleotides: TGTGCCAGCAGTCGATGGACCACGGGAGGAGATACGCAGTATTTT.

This chain joins TRBV7-9 and TRBJ2-2; a possible D gene is TRBD1 (6 bases). Germline V gives CDR1 SEHNR, CDR2 FQNEAQ (reference sequence). Deletions cut 5 bases from V and 4 bases from J, with 17 bases between. There are 16 residues in the CDR3. The CDR3 DNA reads as TGTGCCAGCAGCCGTGGTGGGGGCCGTTCCACCGGGGAGCTGTTTTTT. Translating it yields CASSRGGGRSTGELFF.

This clone was recorded a few times. This chain uses TRBV4-3 with TRBJ1-1, with a tentative D call TRBD1 (5 bases). Trimming pared 4 bases from V and 6 bases from J, leaving 18 bases between. Per germline, CDR1 LGHNA and CDR2 YSLEER. CDR3 length: 15 residues. CDR3 sequence reads: CASSRDTRVGPEAFF. The CDR3 DNA reads TGCGCCAGCAGCCGAGATACCAGGGTTGGCCCTGAAGCTTTCTTT.

This rearrangement joins TRBV9 to TRBJ1-5; tentative D call: TRBD1 (5 bases). The CDR3 runs 13 residues. Trimming stripped 2 bases from V and 6 bases from J, with 9 bases between. Germline values: CDR1 SGDLS, CDR2 YYNGEE. For the CDR3, the DNA is TGTGCCAGCAGCGTCGACGGGACTCAGCCCCAGCATTTT. Translation: CASSVDGTQPQHF.

A few counts support this clone. The chain is built from TRBV6-6 and TRBJ2-5; TRBD2 aligns across 8 bases. Unmatched junction bases numbered 5, after V lost 0 bases and J lost 5 bases. Germline V lookup: CDR1 MNHNY, CDR2 SVGAGI (reference sequence). This CDR3 comprises 15 residues. For the CDR3, the DNA is TGTGCCAGCAGTTACTCGAGGGCTAGCGGGGAGACCCAGTACTTC. Protein sequence: CASSYSRASGETQYF.

This chain joins TRBV7-2 and TRBJ2-7, with D perhaps being TRBD1 or TRBD2 (7 bases each). Germline V gives CDR1 SGHTA, CDR2 FQGNSA. V lost 5 bases to trimming and J lost 2 bases, with 16 bases between them. This CDR3 comprises 15 residues. CDR3 coding DNA: TGTGCCAGCAGCCGTCGACAGGGAGGGACCTACGAGCAGTACTTC. Amino acids: CASSRRQGGTYEQYF. Full variable domain (missing parts from reference TRBV7-2 and TRBJ2-7): GAGVSQSPSNKVTEKGKDVELRCDPISGHTALYWYRQSLGQGLEFLIYFQGNSAPDKSGLPSDRFSAERTGGSVSTLTIQRTQQEDSAVYLCASSRRQGGTYEQYFGPGTRLTVT.

This clone showed up just a few times. The V call is TRBV9, the J call TRBJ2-7, with D perhaps given as TRBD1 or TRBD2 (5 bases each). Germline lookup yields CDR1 SGDLS and CDR2 YYNGEE. V dropped 4 bases and J dropped 2 bases, with 13 bases sitting between them. The CDR3 sequence is 14 residues long. CDR3 in amino acids: CASSLRDGAYEQYF. The CDR3 DNA reads TGTGCCAGCAGCCTCCGGGACGGAGCCTACGAGCAGTACTTC.

The chain joins TRBV6-5 to TRBJ2-4, with TRBD2 matching 7 bases. V dropped 5 bases and J dropped 0; count of bases not matched to a gene: 4. Germline lookup yields CDR1 MNHEY and CDR2 SVGAGI. The CDR3 consists of 15 residues. The CDR3 region has the DNA TGTGCCAGCAGTACGGGGGGTTTAGCCAAAAACATTCAGTACTTC. This codes for CASSTGGLAKNIQYF.

The chain is built from TRBV29-1 and TRBJ2-5, with a weak D call TRBD2 (6 bases). V gave up 8 bases and J gave up 1 base, with 11 bases separating them. Germline V gives CDR1 SQVTM, CDR2 ANQGSEA. CDR3 length: 12 amino acids. CDR3 in DNA: TGCAGCACCCGGAGGGTCCAAGAGACCCAGTACTTC. It translates to CSTRRVQETQYF. The full variable domain, in which reference TRBV29-1 and TRBJ2-5 provide the parts outside the CDR3, is SAVISQKPSRDICQRGTSLTIQCQVDSQVTMMFWYRQQPGQSLTLIATANQGSEATYESGFVIDKFPISRPNLTFSTLTVSNMSPEDSSIYLCSTRRVQETQYFGPGTRLLVL.

V gene TRBV27 combines with J gene TRBJ1-6; the D is unclear. This CDR3 region has 12 residues. Trimming took off 5 bases at V and 14 bases at J, with 13 bases between the two ends. Germline CDR1 and CDR2: MNHEY and SMNVEV (reference sequence). The CDR3 coding sequence is TGTGCCAGCAGTCCGCACCCGAGGTCCCTCCACTTT. It yields the protein CASSPHPRSLHF.

J is TRBJ2-7 and V is TRBV6-6; D is undetermined. This CDR3 contains 15 residues. Trimming removed 5 bases at V and 0 bases at J, with 14 bases between. The germline V gene encodes CDR1 MNHNY and CDR2 SVGAGI (reference sequence). CDR3 DNA sequence: TGTGCCAGCAGTGCCTTAACGGCGAGCTCCTACGAGCAGTACTTC. It is translated as CASSALTASSYEQYF.

The chain employs TRBV1 and TRBJ1-5; TRBD1 is the table's D call, not checked against the DNA. TRBV1 is a documented pseudogene. The CDR3 length is 15 residues. CDR3 region: CTSSQDKGEHQPQHF. For the CDR3, the DNA is TGCACCAGCAGCCAAGATAAGGGGGAGCATCAGCCCCAGCATTTT.